Listed here are 27 T cell receptor beta chains from one sample, sequenced in a study of blood T cell repertoires in COVID-19. This table comes from immunoSEQ multiplex PCR, and its TCRdb copy is limited to in-frame clones, with some not included. The sample has roughly 340,000 clones; about 89% are singletons. The sequenced sample was peripheral blood. All receptors come from a woman in her thirties with COVID-19, enrolled during active disease.

This clone was found once. This chain links TRBV6-5 with TRBJ1-4; 10 positions match TRBD1. The CDR3 contains 15 residues. With 7 bases clipped from V and 7 bases from J, the junction kept 9 bases outside the gene matches. Looked up from germline, CDR1 is MNHEY and CDR2 is SVGAGI. The CDR3 coding sequence is TGTGCCAGCAAAAGAGACGGACAGGGGGGTGAAAAACTGTTTTTT. Translating gives CASKRDGQGGEKLFF.

V usage is TRBV19 and J usage is TRBJ1-2; D might be TRBD1 (6 bases). Looked up from germline, CDR1 is LNHDA and CDR2 is SQIVND (reference sequence). This CDR3 contains 13 residues. The V gene lost 5 bases and the J gene lost 4 bases, with 11 bases spanning the gap. The CDR3 bases are TGTGCCAGTAGTTTCGGACAGTCCTATGGCTACACCTTC. Amino acid sequence: CASSFGQSYGYTF.

The V gene is TRBV7-8, the J gene TRBJ2-7, with D possibly matching TRBD2 (5 bases). Germline values: CDR1 SGHVS, CDR2 FQNEAQ. The CDR3 loop spans 12 amino acids. V was trimmed by 1 base and J by 6 bases, leaving 7 bases between them. The CDR3 sequence is CASSLDEGEQYF. The CDR3 DNA reads TGTGCCAGCAGCTTAGACGAGGGCGAGCAGTACTTC.

The chain is built from TRBV6-5 and TRBJ2-2; D may be TRBD2 (6 bases). The length of the CDR3 is 16 residues. Trimming left V 0 bases short and J 6 bases short, with 14 bases between. Germline V gene data show CDR1 as MNHEY and CDR2 as SVGAGI. CDR3 DNA: TGTGCCAGCAGTTACTCTGGAGGGGCGGGACCCGGGGAGCTGTTTTTT. Protein sequence: CASSYSGGAGPGELFF.

V usage is TRBV18 and J usage is TRBJ1-4; 9 positions agree with TRBD1. Germline loops: CDR1 KGHSH, CDR2 LQKENI. CDR3 size: 14 residues. Trimming cost V 2 bases and J 5 bases; bases outside gene matches: 0. The CDR3 spells CASSPGTGNEKLFF. The CDR3 DNA reads TGTGCCAGCTCACCAGGGACAGGGAATGAAAAACTGTTTTTT.

This clone was detected a few times. V gene TRBV28 combines with J gene TRBJ1-6; TRBD1 matches 10 bases. V gave up 5 bases and J gave up 7 bases; unmatched junction bases: 11. In germline, CDR1 is MDHEN, CDR2 SYDVKM. This CDR3 has 17 residues. The CDR3 nucleotides are TGTGCCAGCAGTCCAGCCGGGACAGGGGAAAGGAATTCACCCCTCCACTTT. Encoded protein: CASSPAGTGERNSPLHF.

V is TRBV27 and J is TRBJ1-1; the D gene is possibly TRBD1 (5 bases). Trimming left V 2 bases short and J 5 bases short, with 12 bases between. Germline loops: CDR1 MNHEY, CDR2 SMNVEV (reference sequence). The CDR3 consists of 14 residues. For the CDR3, the DNA is TGTGCCAGCAGTTTAGGGCAGGGCCGGACTGAAGCTTTCTTT. This translates into CASSLGQGRTEAFF.

This chain uses TRBV7-9 with TRBJ2-5; D possibly corresponds to TRBD1 (6 bases). V was pared by 7 bases and J by 5 bases, with 20 bases between. CDR3 size: 15 residues. Germline CDR1 is SEHNR and CDR2 is FQNEAQ (reference sequence). The CDR3 DNA reads TGTGCCAGCACCAAAACAGGGCGGTGGGGGGAGACCCAGTACTTC. Amino acids: CASTKTGRWGETQYF. The whole variable domain, remainder taken from reference TRBV7-9 and TRBJ2-5, is DTGVSQNPRHKITKRGQNVTFRCDPISEHNRLYWYRQTLGQGPEFLTYFQNEAQLEKSRLLSDRFSAERPKGSFSTLEIQRTEQGDSAMYLCASTKTGRWGETQYFGPGTRLLVL.

The gene calls are TRBV11-3 and TRBJ2-5; 12 nucleotides match TRBD2. Germline V lookup: CDR1 SGHNT, CDR2 YENEEA. The CDR3 is made up of 19 amino acids. V was pared by 4 bases and J by 0 bases, with 12 bases of the junction left unmatched. The CDR3 protein is CASSSTFPGLAGDQETQYF. CDR3 DNA: TGTGCCAGCAGCTCCACCTTTCCGGGACTAGCGGGCGACCAAGAGACCCAGTACTTC.

This chain links TRBV4-3 with TRBJ2-1; TRBD1 is a possible D gene (5 bases). The V and J ends lost 5 bases and 9 bases respectively, with 14 bases between them. There are 13 residues in the CDR3. Per germline, CDR1 LGHNA and CDR2 YSLEER. CDR3 nucleotides: TGCGCCAGCAGCAGCTCGACAGTAAGTGAGCAGTTCTTC. Protein sequence: CASSSSTVSEQFF.

The chain is built from TRBV29-1 and TRBJ2-5; D uncertain. Deletions cut 6 bases from V and 4 bases from J, with 6 bases between. Germline-derived CDR1 and CDR2 are SQVTM and ANQGSEA. This CDR3 contains 10 residues. CDR3: CSVQIETQYF. The CDR3 DNA reads as TGCAGCGTCCAGATAGAGACCCAGTACTTC.

This rearrangement joins TRBV4-3 to TRBJ1-1; 7 bases are shared with TRBD1. This CDR3 contains 20 residues. Trimming cost V 0 bases and J 0 bases; bases outside gene matches: 16. Germline CDR1 is LGHNA and CDR2 is YSLEER. CDR3 protein: CASSQEDGATGSSMNTEAFF. CDR3 bases: TGCGCCAGCAGCCAAGAGGACGGGGCGACAGGGTCCTCCATGAACACTGAAGCTTTCTTT.

This clone appeared a few times. The chain has TRBV25-1 and TRBJ1-4, with TRBD1 matching 7 bases. V lost 6 bases and J lost 7; bases outside the gene matches: 11. Germline assignment: CDR1 MGHDK and CDR2 SYGVNS. The CDR3 covers 15 residues. The CDR3 region is CASSDMTGPGEKLFF. Here the CDR3 DNA reads TGTGCCAGCAGCGACATGACAGGGCCTGGTGAAAAACTGTTTTTT.

This clone was detected once. The V call is TRBV25-1, the J call TRBJ2-2; weak D call: TRBD2 (6 bases). This CDR3 contains 15 residues. V was clipped by 4 bases and J by 6 bases, with 15 bases between them. Germline lookup yields CDR1 MGHDK and CDR2 SYGVNS. For the CDR3, the DNA is TGTGCCAGCAGTGGCTGGGACGGAGGGTCCGGGGAGCTGTTTTTT. Protein sequence: CASSGWDGGSGELFF.

The V and J genes are TRBV15 and TRBJ2-1, with TRBD2 matching 7 bases. V lost 1 base and J lost 10; bases outside the gene matches: 7. Germline values: CDR1 LNHNV, CDR2 YYDKDF (reference sequence). CDR3 length: 14 amino acids. The CDR3: CATSRVGGRGEQFF. The CDR3, as DNA: TGTGCCACCAGCAGAGTGGGAGGGCGGGGGGAGCAGTTCTTC.

The chain links TRBV12-3 or TRBV12-4 to TRBJ2-1; weak D call: TRBD2 (6 bases). V was pared by 6 bases and J by 8 bases, with 11 bases between. The CDR3 is made up of 12 amino acids. The CDR3 spells CASSPTSYEQFF. In DNA form, the CDR3 reads TGTGCCAGCAGCCCTACTAGCTATGAGCAGTTCTTC.

This clone was recorded a few times. This same CDR3 is encoded by further DNA sequences in the sample. This rearrangement joins TRBV6-5 to TRBJ2-1; TRBD2 is a possible D gene (5 bases). Germline CDR1 and CDR2: MNHEY and SVGAGI. The CDR3 covers 15 residues. V lost 3 bases, J lost 0 bases, and 9 bases lay in between. Here the CDR3 reads CASSYGGSSYNEQFF. CDR3 nucleotide sequence: TGTGCCAGCAGTTATGGAGGATCCTCCTACAATGAGCAGTTCTTC.

This rearrangement joins TRBV29-1 to TRBJ1-2; weak D call: TRBD1 (6 bases). Trimming left V 1 base short and J 10 bases short, with 10 bases between. The CDR3 length is 11 residues. Germline CDR1 SQVTM, CDR2 ANQGSEA. The CDR3 nucleotides are TGCAGCGTTGAAGGTGGACAGCTCTACACCTTC. Residues: CSVEGGQLYTF.

V gene TRBV10-2 combines with J gene TRBJ2-5, with 8 bases that match TRBD2. J gave up 1 base and V 5 bases, and 9 bases lay outside the gene matches. CDR3 length: 16 residues. CDR1 is WSHSY and CDR2 is SAAADI in the germline V gene. The chain's CDR3 is CASSNERGTLQETQYF. CDR3 DNA: TGCGCCAGCAGTAATGAGCGGGGGACACTCCAAGAGACCCAGTACTTC.

This sequence joins TRBV6-2 or TRBV6-3 and TRBJ2-7; D might be TRBD1 (5 bases). Per the germline V gene, CDR1 is MNHEY and CDR2 is SVGEGT. V dropped 6 bases and J dropped 3 bases, with 12 bases sitting between them. CDR3 length: 13 amino acids. DNA for the CDR3: TGTGCCAGCAGCAAGGACAAGTACTACGAGCAGTACGTC. This sequence encodes CASSKDKYYEQYV.

This chain joins TRBV11-2 and TRBJ2-3; 8 positions match TRBD1. This CDR3 contains 16 residues. Germline trimming cut 5 bases from V and 1 base from J; bases unmatched to any gene: 8. Germline lookup yields CDR1 SGHAT and CDR2 FQNNGV. Here the CDR3 reads CASSPTPDRGTDTQYF. The CDR3 DNA follows: TGTGCCAGCAGCCCAACCCCGGACAGGGGCACAGATACGCAGTATTTT.

The genes are TRBV5-1 and TRBJ1-4; D not certain. The CDR3 runs 15 residues. Germline CDR1 is SGHRS and CDR2 is YFSETQ. V was pared by 4 bases and J by 4 bases, with 14 bases between. CDR3 loop: CASSPGSSYNEKLFF. The CDR3 nucleotides are TGCGCCAGCAGCCCGGGGAGCAGTTATAATGAAAAACTGTTTTTT. Drawing the rest from reference TRBV5-1 and TRBJ1-4, the complete variable domain is KAGVTQTPRYLIKTRGQQVTLSCSPISGHRSVSWYQQTPGQGLQFLFEYFSETQRNKGNFPGRFSGRQFSNSRSEMNVSTLELGDSALYLCASSPGSSYNEKLFFGSGTQLSVL.

The genes are TRBV23-1 and TRBJ2-5; D gene uncertain. TRBV23-1 is an open reading frame, and its role is uncertain. The germline V and J ends were trimmed by 1 base and 3 bases, with 9 bases remaining between them. This CDR3 spans 14 amino acids. CDR3 sequence reads: CASSQLELKETQYF. The CDR3 DNA reads TGCGCCAGCAGTCAATTGGAGCTTAAAGAGACCCAGTACTTC.

This rearrangement joins TRBV5-4 to TRBJ1-6; D might be TRBD1 (5 bases). The CDR3 contains 17 residues. Germline V gene sequence: CDR1 SGHNT, CDR2 YYREEE (reference sequence). V lost 4 bases to trimming and J lost 1 base, with 15 bases between them. This chain's CDR3 is CASSGTGGGSYNSPLHF. In DNA, the CDR3 is TGTGCCAGCAGCGGAACGGGGGGAGGGTCCTATAATTCACCCCTCCACTTT.

The chain joins TRBV5-4 to TRBJ2-3; D is perhaps TRBD2 (5 bases). The CDR3 is 14 residues long. Between the trimmed V and J ends, which lost 4 bases and 1 base, there was a span of 10 bases. The germline V gene encodes CDR1 SGHNT and CDR2 YYREEE (reference sequence). CDR3 amino acids: CASSPAGGTDTQYF. In DNA, the CDR3 is TGTGCCAGCAGCCCTGCCGGGGGCACAGATACGCAGTATTTT.

The J gene is TRBJ1-2, the V gene TRBV6-1; TRBD1 might be the D (6 bases). Trimming cost V 5 bases and J 6 bases, with 16 bases left between them. The CDR3 is made up of 14 amino acids. CDR1 and CDR2 (germline): MNHNS, SASEGT. The CDR3, as DNA: TGTGCCAGCAGTCCACTATCCGAGGGGGATGGCTACACCTTC. This sequence encodes CASSPLSEGDGYTF.

V and J are TRBV10-1 and TRBJ2-3; possible D gene TRBD2, 5 bases. The CDR3 extends over 15 amino acids. Trimming took off 0 bases at V and 2 bases at J, with 9 bases between the two ends. CDR1 and CDR2 from the germline V gene are WNHNN and SYGVQD (reference sequence). The CDR3 protein is CASSESAGFTDTQYF. The CDR3, as DNA: TGCGCCAGCAGTGAGTCGGCGGGCTTCACAGATACGCAGTATTTT.